The source of this TCR beta chain is a study of CD8+ T cells in alopecia areata. Documented treatment: oral pan-JAK inhibitor, 5-10 mg twice daily. Both CD4+ and CD8+ T cells were separated by sorting PBMCs. As to this clone: Its antigen is undetermined.

Whole-study findings and limits: Affected lesional scalp, above all in alopecia totalis/universalis, was more clonal than normal scalp. Sharing of TCRs across patients appeared less clear than in mice, possibly for HLA-related reasons.

CDR1 and CDR2 (germline): SGHAT, FQNNGV. V lost 2 bases, J lost 4 bases, and 3 bases stayed unmatched. This CDR3 is built from 15 residues. Sequencing relied on a cDNA template that was reverse transcribed from extracted RNA. Here immunoSEQ multiplex PCR was the method, and the copy in TCRdb shows in-frame clones only, minus some. The sample consists of 120,000 to 150,000 clones, about 88% of them appearing once. This TCR came from a human donor with alopecia areata. The genes are TRBV11-2 and TRBJ2-3, with TRBD2 matching over 10 bases. Material: CD8+ T cells sorted from blood, obtained at week 4, from a patient treated with tofacitinib. The CDR3 nucleotides are TGTGCCAGCAGCTTAAAGCGGGAGGGACCAGATACGCAGTATTTT. This encodes CASSLKREGPDTQYF.